The 11 T cell receptor beta chains listed next were all sequenced from one sample in a study of liver allograft versus peripheral blood T cells. Study-level background: Liver transplant recipients had T cell receptor repertoires compared between transplanted liver and peripheral blood.

TCRdb re-analysed the reads in MiXCR, keeping a single row per CDR3 protein. The sample contains 2,500 to 3,500 distinct CDR3 sequences, 16% of which appear only once. The receptor source for this set is a human patient who had a liver transplant. Some T cells may trace back to the graft donor.

As to this clonotype: This may come from a read error, since a much larger clone is one base off. The rearrangement links TRBV9 to TRBJ2-1; 11 bases are shared with TRBD1. The CDR3 runs to 14 residues. Germline-derived CDR1 and CDR2 are SGDLS and YYNGEE. CDR3 DNA sequence: TGTGCCAGCAGCGTGGGACAGGGGGGTAATGAGAAGTTCTTC. It translates to CASSVGQGGNEKFF.

This clonotype is labeled medium-sized. CDR3 loop: CASSESRQVNTEAFF. The CDR3 DNA follows: TGCGCCAGCAGTGAGTCGCGACAGGTGAACACTGAAGCTTTCTTT. This chain links TRBV10-2 with TRBJ1-1; perhaps TRBD1 as D (6 bases). Between the trimmed V and J ends, which lost 0 bases and 0 bases, there was a span of 8 bases. There are 15 residues in the CDR3. CDR1 is WSHSY, CDR2 SAAADI, per germline.

Within the sample, this clonotype is medium-sized (0.01 to 0.1%). This chain links TRBV5-4 with TRBJ1-1, with TRBD1 identical over 9 bases. This CDR3 is built from 15 residues. With 1 base clipped from V and 7 bases from J, the junction kept 8 bases outside the gene matches. CDR1 and CDR2 from the germline V gene are SGHNT and YYREEE (reference sequence). The CDR3 loop reads CASSLNRDRVYEAFF. CDR3 sequence (DNA): TGTGCCAGCAGCTTGAATAGGGACAGGGTATATGAAGCTTTCTTT.

This clonotype is medium-sized (0.01 to 0.1%) in the sample. The CDR3 loop reads CASSLGAGTDTQYF. CDR3 sequence (DNA): TGTGCCAGCAGCTTGGGGGCTGGAACAGATACGCAGTATTTT. V and J are TRBV5-4 and TRBJ2-3, with no clear D. Germline V CDR1 and CDR2: SGHNT, YYREEE (reference sequence). This CDR3 has 14 amino acids. With 0 bases removed from V and 3 bases from J, the gap between germline ends came to 8 bases.

J is TRBJ1-5 and V is TRBV7-9; D perhaps matches TRBD1 (5 bases). The CDR3 runs 13 residues. CDR1 is SEHNR and CDR2 is FQNEAQ in the germline V gene (reference sequence). Trimming removed 3 bases at V and 5 bases at J, with 8 bases between. The DNA for the CDR3 is TGTGCCAGCAGCTTTGACAGCGATCAGCCCCAGCATTTT. Its protein product is CASSFDSDQPQHF.

By sample share, this clonotype is medium-sized. The CDR3 reads CASSSDFSQRADEKLFF. DNA for the CDR3: TGTGCCAGCAGTTCAGATTTTAGCCAAAGAGCGGATGAAAAACTGTTTTTT. V usage is TRBV28 and J usage is TRBJ1-4; no firm D call. This CDR3 contains 17 residues. Germline CDR1 reads MDHEN; CDR2 reads SYDVKM. Trimming cost V 4 bases and J 6 bases, with 21 bases left between them. Supplemented by reference TRBV28 and TRBJ1-4, the full variable domain reads DVKVTQSSRYLVKRTGEKVFLECVQDMDHENMFWYRQDPGLGLRLIYFSYDVKMKEKGDIPEGYSVSREKKERFSLILESASTNQTSMYLCASSSDFSQRADEKLFFGSGTQLSVL.

The V gene is TRBV20-1, the J gene TRBJ2-3; D gene unclear. The CDR3 extends over 13 amino acids. V was pared by 6 bases and J by 2 bases, with 12 bases between. Germline CDR1 reads DFQATT; CDR2 reads SNEGSKA (reference sequence). CDR3 sequence reads: CSANGLLTDTQYF. The CDR3, as DNA: TGCAGTGCCAACGGGCTTCTCACAGATACGCAGTATTTT.

By proportion, this clonotype is medium-sized. The rearrangement uses TRBV19 and TRBJ2-3; 9 bases are shared with TRBD1. Germline lookup yields CDR1 LNHDA and CDR2 SQIVND (reference sequence). The J segment lost 4 bases and the V segment lost 0 bases, leaving 5 bases of the junction unmatched. CDR3 length: 16 amino acids. Written as DNA, the CDR3 is TGTGCCAGTAGTATAGAAGGGACAGGGCGACCAGATACGCAGTATTTT. Its protein product is CASSIEGTGRPDTQYF.

By share, this clonotype ranks as medium-sized. The genes are TRBV29-1 and TRBJ2-1; D unclear. Looked up from germline, CDR1 is SQVTM and CDR2 is ANQGSEA. V was pared by 3 bases and J by 8 bases, with 23 bases between. This CDR3 contains 16 residues. CDR3 sequence reads: CSVDPTEGPRRDEQFF. The CDR3 coding sequence is TGCAGCGTTGATCCCACGGAAGGTCCGCGAAGGGATGAGCAGTTCTTC.

In its sample, this clonotype was seen many times. The chain recombines TRBV6-2 or TRBV6-3 with TRBJ2-7, with D maybe TRBD1 (6 bases). The CDR3 is made up of 12 amino acids. The germline V gene encodes CDR1 MNHEY and CDR2 SVGEGT. V lost 7 bases and J 4 bases, leaving 11 bases between the germline ends. CDR3 DNA: TGTGCCAGCACTACACAGGGTTACGAGCAGTACTTC. Translating it yields CASTTQGYEQYF.

This clonotype occurred a few times. The V gene is TRBV12-3 or TRBV12-4, the J gene TRBJ2-3; TRBD1 agrees at 12 bases. The CDR3 is made up of 15 amino acids. J gave up 6 bases and V 5 bases, and 6 bases lay outside the gene matches. This CDR3 is CASSSGTGGFDTQYF. DNA of the CDR3: TGTGCCAGCAGTAGCGGGACAGGGGGCTTCGATACGCAGTATTTT.